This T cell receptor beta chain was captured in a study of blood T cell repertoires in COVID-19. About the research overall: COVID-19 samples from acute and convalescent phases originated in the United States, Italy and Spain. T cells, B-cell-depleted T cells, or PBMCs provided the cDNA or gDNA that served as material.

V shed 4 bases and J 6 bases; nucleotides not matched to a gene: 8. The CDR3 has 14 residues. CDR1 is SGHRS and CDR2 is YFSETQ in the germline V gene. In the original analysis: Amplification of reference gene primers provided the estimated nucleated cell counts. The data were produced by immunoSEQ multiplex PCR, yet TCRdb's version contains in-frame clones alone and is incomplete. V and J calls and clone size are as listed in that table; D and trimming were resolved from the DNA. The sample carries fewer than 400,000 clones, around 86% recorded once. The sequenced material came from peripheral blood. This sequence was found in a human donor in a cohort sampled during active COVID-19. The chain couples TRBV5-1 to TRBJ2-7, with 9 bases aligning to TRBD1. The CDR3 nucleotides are TGCGCCAGCAGCATAGACCCGGACAGGGGCGAGCAGTACTTC. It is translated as CASSIDPDRGEQYF.